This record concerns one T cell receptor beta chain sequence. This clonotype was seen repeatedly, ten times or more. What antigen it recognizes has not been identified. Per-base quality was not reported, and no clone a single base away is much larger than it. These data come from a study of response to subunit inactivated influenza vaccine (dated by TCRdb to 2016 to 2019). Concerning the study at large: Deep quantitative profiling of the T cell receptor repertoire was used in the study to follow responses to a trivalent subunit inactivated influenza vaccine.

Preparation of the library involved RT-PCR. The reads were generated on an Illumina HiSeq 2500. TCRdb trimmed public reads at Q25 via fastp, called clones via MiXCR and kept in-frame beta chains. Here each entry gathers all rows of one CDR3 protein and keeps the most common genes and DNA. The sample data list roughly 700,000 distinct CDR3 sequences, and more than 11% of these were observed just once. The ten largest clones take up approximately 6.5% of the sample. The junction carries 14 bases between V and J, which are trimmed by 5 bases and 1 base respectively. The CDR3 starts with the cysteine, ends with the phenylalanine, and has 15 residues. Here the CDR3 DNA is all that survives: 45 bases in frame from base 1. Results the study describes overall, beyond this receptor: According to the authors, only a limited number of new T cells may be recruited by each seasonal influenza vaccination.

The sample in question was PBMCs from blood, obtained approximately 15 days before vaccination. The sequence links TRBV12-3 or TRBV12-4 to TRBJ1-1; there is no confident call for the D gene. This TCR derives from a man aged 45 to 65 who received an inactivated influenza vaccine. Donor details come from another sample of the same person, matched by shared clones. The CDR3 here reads CASSHSPGWNTEAFF. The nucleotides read TGTGCCAGCAGTCATAGTCCGGGATGGAACACTGAAGCTTTCTTT.